Below are 26 T cell receptor beta chains sequenced from a single sample in a study of T cells in Graves' hyperthyroidism and ophthalmopathy. The source material, RNA transcripts, was used to amplify TCR beta CDR3 regions. The HTBI primer set served for first-round RT-PCR of the TCR CDR3. TCRdb fed the multiplex PCR reads into MiXCR, producing one record per CDR3 protein. This table has approximately 520,000 distinct CDR3 sequences, about a fifth appearing once. Source material: blood. These TCRs come from a man aged 18 to 30 with Graves' hyperthyroidism.

This chain uses TRBV7-9 with TRBJ2-1, with TRBD1 matching over 8 bases. The CDR3 runs 14 residues. Unmatched junction bases numbered 5, after V lost 2 bases and J lost 8 bases. Per germline, CDR1 SEHNR and CDR2 FQNEAQ (reference sequence). CDR3 nucleotide sequence: TGTGCCAGCAGCTTAAGGGAGGACAGGGATGAGCAGTTCTTC. Amino acids: CASSLREDRDEQFF.

The chain combines TRBV27 with TRBJ2-5; 12 nucleotides match TRBD2. Germline V gene sequence: CDR1 MNHEY, CDR2 SMNVEV (reference sequence). Trimming at V came to 0 bases and at J to 4 bases, leaving 9 bases not matched to a gene. The CDR3 consists of 18 residues. This chain's CDR3 is CASSLSRLAGAPGETQYF. The CDR3 region has the DNA TGTGCCAGCAGTTTATCGAGACTAGCGGGAGCGCCAGGAGAGACCCAGTACTTC.

The chain combines TRBV20-1 with TRBJ1-5; D ambiguous. The CDR3 runs 14 residues. The germline CDR1 and CDR2 sequences are DFQATT and SNEGSKA (reference sequence). V gave up 1 base and J gave up 0 bases, with 7 bases separating them. CDR3 protein: CSARGVNSNQPQHF. The CDR3 DNA reads as TGCAGTGCTAGAGGGGTGAATAGCAATCAGCCCCAGCATTTT.

This clonotype was recorded many times. V usage is TRBV29-1 and J usage is TRBJ2-7; D gene unclear. Germline V lookup: CDR1 SQVTM, CDR2 ANQGSEA. This CDR3 spans 15 amino acids. V was pared by 2 bases and J by 0 bases, with 14 bases between. This CDR3 reads CSVESTQPGSYEQYF. The CDR3 bases are TGCAGCGTTGAATCGACACAGCCTGGCTCCTACGAGCAGTACTTC.

This clonotype was observed at least ten times. The CDR3 loop reads CASASWTGAGEQYF. The CDR3 DNA reads as TGTGCCAGTGCTTCTTGGACAGGAGCGGGGGAGCAGTACTTC. This chain links TRBV6-5 with TRBJ2-7; D assignment may be TRBD1 or TRBD2 (7 bases each). Trimming shortened V by 9 bases and J by 7 bases, and 22 bases separated the two germline ends. Germline CDR1 reads MNHEY; CDR2 reads SVGAGI. CDR3 length: 14 amino acids.

The rearrangement joins TRBV18 to TRBJ1-5; possible D gene TRBD1, 6 bases. The germline gives CDR1 KGHSH, CDR2 LQKENI. The CDR3 is 16 amino acids. Trimming removed 3 bases at V and 4 bases at J, with 16 bases between. The CDR3 nucleotides read TGTGCCAGCTCACCTCTAGAGGCAGGGGCGAATCAGCCCCAGCATTTT. Translation gives CASSPLEAGANQPQHF.

The chain has TRBV12-3 or TRBV12-4 and TRBJ1-2; possible D gene TRBD1, 5 bases. The V end lost 3 bases, the J end lost 5 bases, and 10 bases lay between the germline ends. This CDR3 spans 13 amino acids. The CDR3 is CASSFGGTYGYTF. CDR3 DNA sequence: TGTGCCAGCAGTTTTGGGGGAACATATGGCTACACCTTC.

There are many counts of this clonotype. The CDR3 loop reads CSARGTGLRGNTIYF. The CDR3 bases are TGCAGTGCTAGGGGGACAGGGTTACGAGGAAACACCATATATTTT. This chain links TRBV20-1 with TRBJ1-3; 9 bases agree with TRBD1. Losses at the gene ends were 3 bases for V and 4 bases for J; bases not matched to a gene: 7. The CDR3 consists of 15 residues. Germline V CDR1 and CDR2: DFQATT, SNEGSKA (reference sequence).

This rearrangement joins TRBV9 to TRBJ1-6; tentative D call: TRBD1 (5 bases). Trimming left V 3 bases short and J 9 bases short, with 10 bases between. The germline CDR1 and CDR2 sequences are SGDLS and YYNGEE. The CDR3 covers 13 residues. The chain's CDR3 is CASSGLGGSPLHF. In nucleotides, the CDR3 is TGTGCCAGCAGCGGATTGGGGGGTTCACCCCTCCACTTT.

This clonotype was seen ten or more times. The chain recombines TRBV7-6 with TRBJ2-2; tentative D call: TRBD1 (6 bases). Germline lookup yields CDR1 SGHVS and CDR2 FNYEAQ. This CDR3 is built from 13 residues. Trimming removed 4 bases from V and 6 bases from J, with 9 bases in between. CDR3 in amino acids: CASSSSGAGELFF. The DNA of the CDR3 is TGTGCCAGCAGCTCCTCAGGGGCCGGGGAGCTGTTTTTT.

The chain uses TRBV12-3 or TRBV12-4 and TRBJ1-1; D is uncertain. CDR3 length equals 15 residues. V was pared by 0 bases and J by 7 bases, with 15 bases between. CDR3 DNA: TGTGCCAGCAGTTTAGCGGATACGACACCCTATGAAGCTTTCTTT. It is translated as CASSLADTTPYEAFF.

This clonotype was seen only a few times. The chain links TRBV10-3 to TRBJ2-7, with D possibly TRBD2 on 5 matching bases. This CDR3 comprises 13 residues. The germline V gene encodes CDR1 ENHRY and CDR2 SYGVKD. The V end lost 0 bases, the J end lost 6 bases, and 9 bases lay between the germline ends. The CDR3 DNA sequence: TGTGCCATCAGTGAGTCGAGAGGGATCGAGCAGTACTTC. Residues: CAISESRGIEQYF.

This clonotype was counted at least ten times. The chain couples TRBV20-1 to TRBJ2-7; 7 bases align to TRBD1. The CDR3 runs 12 residues. The germline gives CDR1 DFQATT, CDR2 SNEGSKA (reference sequence). V was clipped by 6 bases and J by 0 bases; unmatched bases: 2. The CDR3 protein is CSADRSSYEQYF. The CDR3 DNA is TGCAGTGCGGACAGGAGCTCCTACGAGCAGTACTTC.

The rearrangement joins TRBV6-1 to TRBJ2-5; no clear D gene. V was cut by 5 bases and J by 1 base, with 14 bases left in between. Germline CDR1 is MNHNS and CDR2 is SASEGT. The CDR3 spans 15 residues. CDR3 in amino acids: CASSPAPGGQETQYF. DNA for the CDR3: TGTGCCAGCAGTCCCGCCCCTGGCGGCCAAGAGACCCAGTACTTC.

This clonotype came up many times. The chain couples TRBV28 to TRBJ2-7; D perhaps matches TRBD1 (5 bases). The CDR3 is 11 amino acids. Germline V gene sequence: CDR1 MDHEN, CDR2 SYDVKM. V was clipped by 7 bases and J by 4 bases, with 8 bases between them. The CDR3 is CASNQGYEQYF. The CDR3 DNA is TGTGCCAGCAACCAGGGTTACGAGCAGTACTTC.

This clonotype was found many times. The rearrangement uses TRBV28 and TRBJ2-7; 10 nucleotides line up with TRBD1. V dropped 9 bases and J dropped 3; count of bases not matched to a gene: 5. The CDR3 is 13 amino acids. Germline V gives CDR1 MDHEN, CDR2 SYDVKM. The CDR3 sequence: CASAGTGDYEQYF. In DNA form, the CDR3 reads TGTGCCAGTGCCGGGACAGGGGACTACGAGCAGTACTTC.

This chain uses TRBV12-3 or TRBV12-4 with TRBJ2-6; TRBD1 might be the D (5 bases). There are 14 residues in the CDR3. V was trimmed by 5 bases and J by 3 bases, leaving 8 bases between them. The CDR3 loop reads CASSAGIGANVLTF. CDR3 coding DNA: TGTGCCAGCAGTGCAGGGATTGGGGCCAACGTCCTGACTTTC.

This clonotype was seen many times. The rearrangement links TRBV13 to TRBJ1-1; D unclear. V shed 5 bases and J shed 5 bases, with 12 bases lying between them. The germline CDR1 and CDR2 sequences are PRHDT and FYEKMQ (reference sequence). The CDR3 extends over 13 amino acids. The CDR3 nucleotides are TGTGCCAGCAGCATGAGGAGTCGGACTGAAGCTTTCTTT. Amino acids: CASSMRSRTEAFF.

Worth noting for this clonotype: A much more abundant neighbour one base away suggests this may be a read error. The chain links TRBV19 to TRBJ1-1, with a weak D call TRBD1 (5 bases). Germline V gene sequence: CDR1 LNHDA, CDR2 SQIVND (reference sequence). The CDR3 is made up of 14 amino acids. The CDR3 is CASSIDATASEACF. The DNA for the CDR3 is TGTGCCAGTAGTATAGATGCGACAGCTTCTGAAGCTTGCTTT. Drawing the rest from reference TRBV19 and TRBJ1-1, the complete variable domain is DGGITQSPKYLFRKEGQNVTLSCEQNLNHDAMYWYRQDPGQGLRLIYYSQIVNDFQKGDIAEGYSVSREKKESFPLTVTSAQKNPTAFYLCASSIDATASEACFGQGTRLTVV.

This clonotype was picked up many times. The chain couples TRBV12-3 or TRBV12-4 to TRBJ2-4, with 9 bases aligning to TRBD1. V lost 6 bases and J lost 6; bases outside the gene matches: 3. The CDR3 spans 13 residues. The CDR3 coding sequence is TGTGCCAGCAGCCTGGACAGGGGAAACATTCAGTACTTC. Encoded protein: CASSLDRGNIQYF.

This clonotype has ten or more counts. The CDR3 DNA reads TGTGCCAGCAGTTCACGACAGGGTAGCACCGGGGAGCTGTTTTTT. Its translation is CASSSRQGSTGELFF. The rearrangement links TRBV6-5 to TRBJ2-2, with 7 bases identical to TRBD1. Losses at the gene ends were 4 bases for V and 4 bases for J; bases not matched to a gene: 6. This CDR3 spans 15 amino acids. CDR1 and CDR2 (germline): MNHEY, SVGAGI.

The chain carries TRBV7-9 and TRBJ1-1; 8 positions match TRBD1. With V trimmed by 7 bases and J by 10 bases, 11 bases remained unmatched. The CDR3 consists of 13 residues. Germline CDR1 reads SEHNR; CDR2 reads FQNEAQ (reference sequence). The CDR3 sequence is CASNIGQGGAAFF. CDR3 DNA sequence: TGTGCCAGCAACATTGGACAGGGAGGTGCAGCTTTCTTT.

This clonotype showed up many times. The chain recombines TRBV10-2 with TRBJ1-1; D uncertain. In germline, CDR1 is WSHSY, CDR2 SAAADI. The V end was cut by 3 bases, the J end by 5 bases, with 13 bases between. This CDR3 is built from 14 residues. The DNA for the CDR3 is TGCGCCAGCAGTGATATGGGGTCGGAGACTGAAGCTTTCTTT. Protein product: CASSDMGSETEAFF.

This chain uses TRBV10-2 with TRBJ1-2; D perhaps matches TRBD1 (5 bases). This CDR3 is built from 14 residues. Germline loops: CDR1 WSHSY, CDR2 SAAADI. V was shortened by 2 bases and J by 6 bases, with 13 bases between the two germline ends. CDR3 DNA sequence: TGCGCCAGCAGTGAGGGGGGAGACGGAAATGGCTACACCTTC. Translating gives CASSEGGDGNGYTF.

The chain couples TRBV6-4 to TRBJ2-3, with 7 bases that match TRBD2. Trimming removed 0 bases from V and 4 bases from J; junction bases left unmatched: 7. Germline CDR1 is MRHNA and CDR2 is SNTAGT. The CDR3 is 16 residues long. CDR3 sequence (DNA): TGTGCCAGCAGTGACTCGGGAGGAGCGGGGTCAGATACGCAGTATTTT. Translating it yields CASSDSGGAGSDTQYF.

V is TRBV6-5 and J is TRBJ2-7, with 10 bases that match TRBD1. The trim removed 4 bases at V and 4 bases at J, leaving 4 bases unmatched. The CDR3 loop spans 14 amino acids. CDR1 and CDR2 from the germline V gene are MNHEY and SVGAGI. The CDR3 bases are TGTGCCAGCAGTTGGGGACAGGGGCCTTACGAGCAGTACTTC. Translating gives CASSWGQGPYEQYF.